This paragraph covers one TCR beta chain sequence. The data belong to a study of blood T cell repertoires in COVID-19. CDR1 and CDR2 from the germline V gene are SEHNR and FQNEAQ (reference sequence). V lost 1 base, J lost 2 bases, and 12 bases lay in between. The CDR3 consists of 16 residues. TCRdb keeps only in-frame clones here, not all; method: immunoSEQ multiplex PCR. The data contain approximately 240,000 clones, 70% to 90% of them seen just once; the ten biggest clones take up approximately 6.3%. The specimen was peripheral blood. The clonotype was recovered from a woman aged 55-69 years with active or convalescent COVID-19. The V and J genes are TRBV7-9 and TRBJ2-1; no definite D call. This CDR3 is CASSLEVELPYNEQFF. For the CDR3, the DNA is TGTGCCAGCAGCTTAGAAGTAGAACTTCCCTACAATGAGCAGTTCTTC.